A single T cell receptor beta chain is shown here with its context. As yet, its antigen is unknown. One base away lies a much larger clone, so this may be a sequencing read error. Researchers took RNA transcripts and amplified the TCR beta CDR3 regions from them. Primed by the HTBI set, a first-round RT-PCR was run on the TCR CDR3. MiXCR, run by TCRdb on the multiplex PCR reads, gives a single entry per CDR3 protein. The sample records around 800,000 distinct CDR3 sequences, 35% to 45% being singletons. This sample stems from a study of T cells in Graves' hyperthyroidism and ophthalmopathy. Findings of the study overall: Ophthalmopathy prediction by the model preceded onset by a median approximately 5.9 months.

Germline V lookup: CDR1 LNHNV, CDR2 YYDKDF (reference sequence). The CDR3 covers 17 residues. Trimming removed 0 bases from V and 4 bases from J, with 13 bases in between. The chain has TRBV15 and TRBJ1-6, with a weak D call TRBD1 (6 bases). Source material: blood. The receptor was derived from a man younger than 35 with Graves' hyperthyroidism. CDR3 protein: CATSRDGGPAYNSPLHF. CDR3 nucleotide sequence: TGTGCCACCAGCAGAGATGGGGGGCCGGCGTATAATTCACCCCTCCACTTT.